Listed here are 10 T cell receptor beta chains from one sample, sequenced in a study of T cell responses to AZD1222 COVID-19 vaccine (dated by TCRdb to about 2021). Library creation used the immunoSEQ multiplex PCR assay. Not all clones reach the TCRdb copy of this immuneACCESS table, which keeps in-frame sequences only. Checked studies attribute under half of the gap to unresolved V genes and leave the rest unexplained. The sample yields about 110,000 clones; 87% were counted once. Of the sample, less than 6% falls within the top ten clones. The sample's time point label, in plain terms: about 28 days (+/-7) after the second vaccine dose. The material sequenced was peripheral blood, taken 28 days after the second AZD1222 dose. The receptors originated from an adult who received the AZD1222 COVID-19 vaccine.

This clone was counted a single time. This sequence joins TRBV6-5 and TRBJ1-4; possibly TRBD1 for D (6 bases). The V gene's germline CDR1 is MNHEY and CDR2 SVGAGI. The V and J ends lost 7 bases and 6 bases respectively, with 15 bases between them. The length of the CDR3 is 14 residues. CDR3 in DNA: TGTGCCAGCACCCCGGGCCAGGGGCATGAAAAACTGTTTTTT. Encoded protein: CASTPGQGHEKLFF.

This clone has only a few counts. This rearrangement joins TRBV10-3 to TRBJ1-4; TRBD1 aligns across 8 bases. This CDR3 spans 16 amino acids. CDR1 and CDR2 (germline): ENHRY, SYGVKD. Unmatched junction bases numbered 3, after V lost 0 bases and J lost 3 bases. The DNA for the CDR3 is TGTGCCATCAGTGAGTCGGGGACAGGTTCTAATGAAAAACTGTTTTTT. It codes for CAISESGTGSNEKLFF.

This clone has a handful of counts. V and J are TRBV28 and TRBJ1-5; perhaps TRBD1 as D (5 bases). The CDR3 is 14 amino acids. The germline CDR1 and CDR2 sequences are MDHEN and SYDVKM. Between the trimmed V and J ends, which lost 2 bases and 6 bases, there was a span of 11 bases. The CDR3: CASSLIVGGQPQHF. The CDR3 DNA is TGTGCCAGCAGTTTAATCGTGGGGGGTCAGCCCCAGCATTTT. The full variable domain, with the rest looked up from reference TRBV28 and TRBJ1-5, is DVKVTQSSRYLVKRTGEKVFLECVQDMDHENMFWYRQDPGLGLRLIYFSYDVKMKEKGDIPEGYSVSREKKERFSLILESASTNQTSMYLCASSLIVGGQPQHFGDGTRLSIL.

The CDR3 region has the DNA TGCGCCAGCAGCCCTCTGGGCCTAACCTCCTACAATGAGCAGTTCTTC. As protein: CASSPLGLTSYNEQFF. The chain combines TRBV5-1 with TRBJ2-1, with D unresolved. V was trimmed by 4 bases and J by 0 bases, leaving 14 bases between them. Germline CDR1 is SGHRS and CDR2 is YFSETQ. CDR3 length equals 16 residues. The full variable domain, its missing parts supplied by reference TRBV5-1 and TRBJ2-1, is KAGVTQTPRYLIKTRGQQVTLSCSPISGHRSVSWYQQTPGQGLQFLFEYFSETQRNKGNFPGRFSGRQFSNSRSEMNVSTLELGDSALYLCASSPLGLTSYNEQFFGPGTRLTVL.

This sequence joins TRBV11-3 and TRBJ2-7; D call uncertain. V was pared by 1 base and J by 0 bases, with 4 bases between. The length of the CDR3 is 13 residues. Germline assignment: CDR1 SGHNT and CDR2 YENEEA. The CDR3 region is CASSLGTSYEQYF. In DNA form, the CDR3 reads TGTGCCAGCAGCTTAGGGACCTCCTACGAGCAGTACTTC.

The V call is TRBV16, the J call TRBJ1-2, with 8 bases that match TRBD1. CDR3 length equals 15 residues. Germline trimming cut 3 bases from V and 3 bases from J; bases unmatched to any gene: 6. Germline V gene lookup returns CDR1 KGHSY and CDR2 FQNENV. The CDR3 loop is CASSHNPGQDYGYTF. Here the CDR3 DNA reads TGTGCCAGCAGCCATAATCCGGGACAGGACTATGGCTACACCTTC.

The chain recombines TRBV10-3 with TRBJ1-6; 8 bases fit TRBD1. After removal of 0 bases from V and 5 bases from J, the junction contained 9 bases not matched to a gene. There are 18 residues in the CDR3. Germline V CDR1 and CDR2: ENHRY, SYGVKD. CDR3 nucleotide sequence: TGTGCCATCAGTGAGTCAAATCGGCAGGGGGCGCATAATTCACCCCTCCACTTT. Translating it yields CAISESNRQGAHNSPLHF.

This clone has a single count. The chain couples TRBV5-1 to TRBJ2-2; D is unclear. The V and J ends lost 4 bases and 0 bases respectively, with 10 bases between them. CDR3 length: 15 amino acids. The germline gives CDR1 SGHRS, CDR2 YFSETQ. CDR3 residues: CASSDGRSNTGELFF. DNA of the CDR3: TGCGCCAGCAGCGACGGGCGGTCGAACACCGGGGAGCTGTTTTTT.

The rearrangement links TRBV7-2 to TRBJ1-2, with D perhaps matching TRBD1 (6 bases). This CDR3 is built from 12 residues. The germline V gene encodes CDR1 SGHTA and CDR2 FQGNSA. V was trimmed by 5 bases and J by 10 bases, leaving 14 bases between them. This CDR3 reads CASSPGQTYYTF. The CDR3 DNA sequence: TGTGCCAGCAGCCCAGGACAGACTTACTACACCTTC.

V is TRBV28 and J is TRBJ1-5, with D hard to call. V lost 5 bases to trimming and J lost 5 bases, with 13 bases between them. In germline, CDR1 is MDHEN, CDR2 SYDVKM. The CDR3 spans 14 residues. The CDR3 loop is CASSVTQSHQPQHF. The CDR3 nucleotides are TGTGCCAGCAGTGTAACACAGTCTCATCAGCCCCAGCATTTT.